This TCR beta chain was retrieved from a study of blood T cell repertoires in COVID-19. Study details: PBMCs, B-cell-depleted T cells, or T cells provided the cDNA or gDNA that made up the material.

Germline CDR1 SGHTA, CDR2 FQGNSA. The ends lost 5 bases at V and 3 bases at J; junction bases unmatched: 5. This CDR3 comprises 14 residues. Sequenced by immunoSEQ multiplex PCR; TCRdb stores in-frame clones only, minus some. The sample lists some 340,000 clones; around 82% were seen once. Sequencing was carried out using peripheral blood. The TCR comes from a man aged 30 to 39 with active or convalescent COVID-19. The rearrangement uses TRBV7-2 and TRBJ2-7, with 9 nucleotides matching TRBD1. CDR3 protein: CASSTGTGSYEQYF. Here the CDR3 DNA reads TGTGCCAGCAGCACCGGGACAGGGAGCTACGAGCAGTACTTC.